One and the same sample provided the 2 T cell receptor beta chains below, sequenced in a study of cytomegalovirus exposure and HLA in healthy donors. PCR used 60 Vbeta primers and 13 Jbeta primers. Sequencing used immunoSEQ multiplex PCR; TCRdb keeps in-frame clones, though not all of them. The table includes 150,000 to 200,000 clones, roughly three quarters detected once. The sample was PBMCs. These TCRs come from a woman between 50 and 59 years old in good health and CMV-seronegative.

The chain links TRBV5-1 to TRBJ1-1, with a possible D match to TRBD1 (5 bases). Trimming stripped 0 bases from V and 6 bases from J, with 9 bases between. Germline V gives CDR1 SGHRS, CDR2 YFSETQ. The CDR3 runs 13 residues. CDR3 region: CASSLEGRAEAFF. CDR3 nucleotides: TGCGCCAGCAGCTTGGAAGGCAGGGCTGAAGCTTTCTTT.

The gene calls are TRBV12-5 and TRBJ2-7, with 9 bases lining up with TRBD1. CDR3 length: 15 amino acids. Germline values: CDR1 LGHNT, CDR2 FRNRAP. The V segment lost 7 bases and the J segment 4 bases; nucleotides outside the gene matches: 11. The CDR3 nucleotides are TGTGCTAGTGTCCTGACGCGTGACAGGGGGTACGAGCAGTACTTC. Its translation is CASVLTRDRGYEQYF.